One and the same sample provided the 3 T cell receptor beta chains below, sequenced in a study of blood T cell repertoires in COVID-19. The protocol was immunoSEQ multiplex PCR, while the TCRdb copy is restricted to in-frame clones and leaves out a portion. The sample includes under 300,000 clones, about four fifths of them seen just once. Material for sequencing was peripheral blood. Source of these receptors: a man aged 25 to 45 who had recovered from COVID-19.

The chain has TRBV19 and TRBJ1-6; a weak D match, TRBD1 (6 bases). The V end lost 1 base, the J end lost 5 bases, and 9 bases lay between the germline ends. The CDR3 covers 15 residues. CDR1 and CDR2 from the germline V gene are LNHDA and SQIVND (reference sequence). CDR3 in DNA: TGTGCCAGTAGTATAGCGGCAGGGGATAATTCACCCCTCCACTTT. Residues: CASSIAAGDNSPLHF.

This clone was counted once. Other DNA sequences in the same sample also yield this CDR3. The chain uses TRBV18 and TRBJ1-5, with 10 bases matching TRBD1. CDR3 length: 14 residues. Germline V gene data show CDR1 as KGHSH and CDR2 as LQKENI. With 3 bases clipped from V and 7 bases from J, the junction kept 3 bases outside the gene matches. Written as DNA, the CDR3 is TGTGCCAGCTCACCGGGACAGGGGTCGCAGCCCCAGCATTTT. This translates into CASSPGQGSQPQHF.

The table lists this clone with many counts. The chain recombines TRBV12-3 or TRBV12-4 with TRBJ1-1, with no clear D. CDR3 length: 13 amino acids. V shed 6 bases and J shed 4 bases, with 12 bases lying between them. For the CDR3, the DNA is TGTGCCAGCAGCCCCTATGGAGGCACTGAAGCTTTCTTT. Translation gives CASSPYGGTEAFF.